The clone carrying this TCR beta chain was observed a handful of times. This sample stems from a study of blood T cell repertoires in COVID-19. In the study overall: In each case, the material was cDNA or gDNA derived from T cells, B-cell-depleted T cells, or PBMCs.

Authors' processing steps: Estimates of nucleated cell counts were drawn from the amplification of reference gene primers. The protocol was immunoSEQ multiplex PCR, while the TCRdb copy is restricted to in-frame clones and leaves out a portion. V, J and clone size are taken as reported in that table, and D and trimming were inferred from the DNA itself. The sample has 84,000 or so clones, roughly 87% seen once. The sequence derives from a man in his fifties or sixties with acute or convalescent COVID-19. The specimen sequenced was peripheral blood.

CDR3 residues: CASSPRVSGSPLHF. The CDR3 DNA follows: TGTGCCAGCAGCCCCCGGGTCTCTGGTTCACCCCTCCACTTT. The V and J genes are TRBV5-6 and TRBJ1-6; D unclear. The CDR3 length is 14 residues. Trimming removed 4 bases from V and 9 bases from J, with 14 bases in between. Germline V gene data show CDR1 as SGHDT and CDR2 as YYEEEE.